The next 8 T cell receptor beta chains were all read from a single sample in a study of CXCR3-negative and CXCR3-positive naive CD8 T cells. The study's findings and limits: A higher hydrophobicity marked the TRB CDR3s of CXCR3-positive naive cells versus CXCR3-negative naive cells.

What these receptors recognize is not known. Each TRB cDNA library was prepared by 5' RACE (with UMI labels). With the 5' RACE reads reprocessed, TCRdb shows one record per CDR3 protein and no DNA. This sample carries just under 65,000 distinct CDR3 sequences, with 4.8% going to the ten biggest clones. The sequenced sample consisted of naive CXCR3+ CD8+ T cells from blood. The subset was: CD45RO-CCR7+CD27+CD95- naive CD8+ T cells expressing CXCR3 (TNR3+). The receptors here all came from a human donor in good health. Some clones in this sample may be carry-over from other donors' samples.

The gene calls are TRBV29-1 and TRBJ2-3; TCRdb's assignment of TRBD1 cannot be checked, as there is no DNA. This CDR3 comprises 14 residues. CDR1 is SQVTM, CDR2 ANQGSEA, per germline. The CDR3 spells CSVESQGRTDTQYF.

V is TRBV12-3 or TRBV12-4 and J is TRBJ1-2; TCRdb gives TRBD1 as the D gene, but with no DNA this cannot be confirmed. The CDR3 consists of 14 residues. CDR3 sequence reads: CASSPPDTGGGYTF.

CDR3 sequence: CASSYGQGFETQYF. The chain couples TRBV7-9 to TRBJ2-5; with no DNA, the TCRdb D assignment of TRBD1 cannot be verified. Germline CDR1 is SEHNR and CDR2 is FQNEAQ (reference sequence). This CDR3 contains 14 residues.

This sequence joins TRBV19 and TRBJ2-1; TCRdb's D call of TRBD1 is untestable without DNA. This CDR3 region has 13 residues. The germline V gene has CDR1 LNHDA and CDR2 SQIVND (reference sequence). CDR3 loop: CASSIGSPSSKFF. The variable domain in full, with the rest retrieved from reference TRBV19 and TRBJ2-1, is DGGITQSPKYLFRKEGQNVTLSCEQNLNHDAMYWYRQDPGQGLRLIYYSQIVNDFQKGDIAEGYSVSREKKESFPLTVTSAQKNPTAFYLCASSIGSPSSKFFGPGTRLTVL.

The chain uses TRBV30 and TRBJ2-1. This CDR3 has 15 residues. Germline CDR1 GTSNPN, CDR2 SVGIG (reference sequence). CDR3 region: CAWSKASEIYNEQFF. Based on the CDR3 plus reference TRBV30 and TRBJ2-1, the full variable domain is SQTIHQWPATLVQPVGSPLSLECTVEGTSNPNLYWYRQAAGRGLQLLFYSVGIGQISSEVPQNLSASRPQDRQFILSSKKLLLSDSGFYLCAWSKASEIYNEQFFGPGTRLTVL.

This chain links TRBV5-1 with TRBJ2-7; TCRdb names TRBD1, which stays unverified in the absence of DNA. Germline CDR1 and CDR2: SGHRS and YFSETQ. CDR3 length equals 14 residues. CDR3 sequence reads: CASSSYRGVNEQYF.

The chain is built from TRBV28 and TRBJ2-1; TCRdb designates TRBD2, a call that cannot be tested without DNA. There are 15 residues in the CDR3. Germline V gene lookup returns CDR1 MDHEN and CDR2 SYDVKM. CDR3 loop: CASSLRREAYNEQFF.

This chain links TRBV20-1 with TRBJ2-7; TCRdb lists TRBD2, though no DNA is available to test this call. This CDR3 has 15 amino acids. Looked up from germline, CDR1 is DFQATT and CDR2 is SNEGSKA (reference sequence). The CDR3 reads CSATLYGTPSREQYF.